This T cell receptor beta chain was recorded in a study of CD4+ T cells in melanoma. Concerning this clone itself: No antigen is known for it.

Findings of the study overall: Neoantigen-specific CD4+ T cells in melanoma reportedly had diverse differentiation states. CD8+ T cell, macrophage and B cell function reportedly correlated with neoantigen-specific CD4+ T cells.

The CDR3 length is 16 residues. J lost 5 bases, V lost 5 bases, and 10 bases had no gene match. CDR1 is SGHVT, CDR2 SQSDAQ, per germline. Assay: immunoSEQ multiplex PCR; the TCRdb copy retains only in-frame clones and omits some. The table shows about 13,000 clones, with about three quarters occurring only once. This receptor was obtained from a human donor with melanoma. The specimen was cells from a culture (not recorded whether cultured in vitro). This chain links TRBV7-4 with TRBJ2-1; TRBD2 agrees at 9 bases. The CDR3 spells CASSVCPSGADNEQFF. The CDR3 region has the DNA TGTGCCAGCAGCGTTTGTCCTAGCGGGGCGGACAATGAGCAGTTCTTC.